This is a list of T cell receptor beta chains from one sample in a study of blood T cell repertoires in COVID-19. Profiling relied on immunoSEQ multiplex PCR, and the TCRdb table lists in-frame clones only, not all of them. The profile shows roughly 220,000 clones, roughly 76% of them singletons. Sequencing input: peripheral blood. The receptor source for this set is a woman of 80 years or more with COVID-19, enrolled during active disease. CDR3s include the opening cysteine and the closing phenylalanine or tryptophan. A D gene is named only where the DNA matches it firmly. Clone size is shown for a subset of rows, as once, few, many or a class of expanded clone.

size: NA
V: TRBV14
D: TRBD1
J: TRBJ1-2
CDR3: CASRPWTGGPPDYGYTF
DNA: TGTGCCAGCAGGCCCTGGACAGGCGGGCCCCCTGACTATGGCTACACCTTC

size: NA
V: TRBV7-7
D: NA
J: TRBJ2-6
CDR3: CASSDFSPDASFSGANVLTF
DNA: TGTGCTAGCAGCGACTTCTCGCCCGATGCCTCCTTCTCTGGGGCCAACGTCCTGACTTTC

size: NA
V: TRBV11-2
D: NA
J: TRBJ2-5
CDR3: CASSQGVRLESQYF
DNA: TGTGCCAGCAGCCAAGGGGTCAGGTTGGAGTCCCAGTACTTC

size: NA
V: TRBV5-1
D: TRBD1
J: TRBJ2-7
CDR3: CASSLETTGSEQYF
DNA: TGCGCCAGCAGCTTGGAGACGACAGGGTCAGAGCAGTACTTC

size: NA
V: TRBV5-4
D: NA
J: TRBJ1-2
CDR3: CASSLPRGSYGYTF
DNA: TGTGCCAGCAGCTTGCCCAGGGGTAGCTATGGCTACACCTTC

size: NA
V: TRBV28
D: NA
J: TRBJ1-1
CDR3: CASSLLQGSTEAFF
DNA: TGTGCCAGCAGTTTACTCCAGGGAAGTACTGAAGCTTTCTTT

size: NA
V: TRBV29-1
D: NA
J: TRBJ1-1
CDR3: CSAIQGHTEAFF
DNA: TGCAGCGCCATACAGGGCCACACTGAAGCTTTCTTT

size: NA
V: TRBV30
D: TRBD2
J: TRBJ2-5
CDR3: CAWSVGGGAWETQYF
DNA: TGTGCCTGGAGTGTCGGCGGGGGGGCCTGGGAGACCCAGTACTTC

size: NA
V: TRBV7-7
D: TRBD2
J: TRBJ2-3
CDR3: CASSLSGGADTQYF
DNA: TGTGCTAGCAGCTTATCTGGGGGGGCAGATACGCAGTATTTT

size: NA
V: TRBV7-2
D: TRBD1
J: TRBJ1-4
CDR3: CASSFRQGGNEKLFF
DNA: TGTGCCAGCAGCTTTAGACAGGGGGGCAATGAAAAACTGTTTTTT

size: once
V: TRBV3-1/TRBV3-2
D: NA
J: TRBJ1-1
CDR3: CASSPLSDTEAFF
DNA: TGTGCCAGCAGCCCCCTGTCGGACACTGAAGCTTTCTTT

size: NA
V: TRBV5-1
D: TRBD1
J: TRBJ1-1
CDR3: CASSYSTGRSTEAFF
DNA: TGCGCCAGCAGCTATTCGACAGGGCGGTCCACTGAAGCTTTCTTT

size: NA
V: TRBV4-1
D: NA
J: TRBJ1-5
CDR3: CASSQDLARVQPQHF
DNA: TGCGCCAGCAGCCAAGATCTGGCCAGGGTTCAGCCCCAGCATTTT

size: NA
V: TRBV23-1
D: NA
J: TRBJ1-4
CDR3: CASNIVRDNPLATNEKLFF
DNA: TGCGCCAGCAACATAGTCCGGGACAATCCCCTTGCAACTAATGAAAAACTGTTTTTT

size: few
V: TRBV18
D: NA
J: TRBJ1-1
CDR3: CASSPGGPTEAFF
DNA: TGTGCCAGCTCACCAGGGGGCCCTACTGAAGCTTTCTTT

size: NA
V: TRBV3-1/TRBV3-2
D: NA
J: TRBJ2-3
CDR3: CASSRGLGGRTDTQYF
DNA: TGTGCCAGCAGCCGCGGACTAGGGGGTAGGACAGATACGCAGTATTTT